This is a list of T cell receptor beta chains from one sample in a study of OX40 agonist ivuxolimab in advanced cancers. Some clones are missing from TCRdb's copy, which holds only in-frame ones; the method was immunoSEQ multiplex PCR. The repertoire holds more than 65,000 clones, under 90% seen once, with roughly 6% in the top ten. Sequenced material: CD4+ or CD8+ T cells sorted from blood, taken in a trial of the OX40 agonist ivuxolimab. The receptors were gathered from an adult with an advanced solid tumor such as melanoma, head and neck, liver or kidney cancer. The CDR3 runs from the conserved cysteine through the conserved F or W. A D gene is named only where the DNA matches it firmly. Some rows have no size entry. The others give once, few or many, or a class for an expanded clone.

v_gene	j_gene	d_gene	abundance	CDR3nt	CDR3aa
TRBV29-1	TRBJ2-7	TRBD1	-	TGCAGCGTTGTCAGGGGGAACTACGAGCAGTACTTC	CSVVRGNYEQYF
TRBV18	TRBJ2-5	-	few	TGTGCCAGCTCACCATCCATTCGAGCTACCCAAGAGACCCAGTACTTC	CASSPSIRATQETQYF
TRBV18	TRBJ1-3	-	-	TGTGCCAGCTCACCGACGAAGGGGTATAGAAACACCATATATTTT	CASSPTKGYRNTIYF
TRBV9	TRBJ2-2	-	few	TGTGCCAGCAGCGTTGCAGGTAGAGACACCGGGGAGCTGTTTTTT	CASSVAGRDTGELFF
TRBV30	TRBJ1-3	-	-	TGTGCCTGCATGAGCTTCTCTGGAAACACCATATATTTT	CACMSFSGNTIYF
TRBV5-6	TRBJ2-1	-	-	TGTGCCAGCAGCCCCCGGACCACCGGGACACGCCTATACAATGAGCAGTTCTTC	CASSPRTTGTRLYNEQFF
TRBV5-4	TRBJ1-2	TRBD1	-	TGTGCCAGCAGCGCAGGGGGTGCCGTTCCCTATGGCTACACCTTC	CASSAGGAVPYGYTF
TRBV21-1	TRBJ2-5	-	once	TGTGCCAGCAGCAAAGCCTGGACAGAGCAAGAGACCCAGTACTTC	CASSKAWTEQETQYF
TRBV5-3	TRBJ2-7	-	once	TGTGCCAGAAGCTTGCGGGGGCATTCCTACGAGCAGTACTTC	CARSLRGHSYEQYF
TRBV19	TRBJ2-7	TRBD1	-	TGTGCCAGTAAGGGCCGGGACAGGGGCCACGAGCAGTACTTC	CASKGRDRGHEQYF
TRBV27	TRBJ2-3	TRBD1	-	TGTGCCAGCAGTCTCAGGGGGCCAGATACGCAGTATTTT	CASSLRGPDTQYF
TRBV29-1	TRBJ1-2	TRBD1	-	TGCAGCGCTGGACAGGACTATGGCTACACCTTC	CSAGQDYGYTF
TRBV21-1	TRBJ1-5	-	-	TGTGCCAGCAGCAAAAGGAATCAGCCCCAGCATTTT	CASSKRNQPQHF
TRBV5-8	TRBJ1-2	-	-	TGTGCCAGCAGCCGCCGAGTAAACTATGGCTACACCTTC	CASSRRVNYGYTF
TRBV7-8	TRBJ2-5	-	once	TGTGCCAGCACCACCTCGGGCCAAGAGACCCAGTACTTC	CASTTSGQETQYF
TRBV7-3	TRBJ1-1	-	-	TGTGCCAGCAGCTTGGCAGGGGTGAACACTGAAGCTTTCTTT	CASSLAGVNTEAFF
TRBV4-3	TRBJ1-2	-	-	TGCGCCAGCAGCCAAGCGTTAATCGGGAACTATGGCTACACCTTC	CASSQALIGNYGYTF
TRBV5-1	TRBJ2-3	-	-	TGCGCCAGCAGCTTCGGTAAAGATACGCAGTATTTT	CASSFGKDTQYF